The sequence of this T cell receptor beta chain was determined in a study of patients and donors after allogeneic stem cell transplantation. With 0 bases removed from V and 0 bases from J, the gap between germline ends came to 8 bases. This CDR3 has 15 residues. Germline assignment: CDR1 SNHLY and CDR2 FYNNEI. TCRdb used MiXCR to reprocess the RT-PCR reads, holding one entry per CDR3 protein. This repertoire shows some 960,000 distinct CDR3 sequences, about a sixth found once; its top ten account for under 6.5%. This clonotype originated in a human donor who was either an allogeneic HSCT recipient or a stem cell or donor lymphocyte infusion donor (not recorded which). It is not recorded whose cells these are; they may come from a transplant donor. The sequenced sample was blood, either unsorted or a sorted T cell fraction (not recorded which). The J gene is TRBJ1-1, the V gene TRBV2; D gene ambiguous. DNA for the CDR3: TGTGCCAGCAGTGAAGCGAGAGATATGAACACTGAAGCTTTCTTT. It is translated as CASSEARDMNTEAFF.